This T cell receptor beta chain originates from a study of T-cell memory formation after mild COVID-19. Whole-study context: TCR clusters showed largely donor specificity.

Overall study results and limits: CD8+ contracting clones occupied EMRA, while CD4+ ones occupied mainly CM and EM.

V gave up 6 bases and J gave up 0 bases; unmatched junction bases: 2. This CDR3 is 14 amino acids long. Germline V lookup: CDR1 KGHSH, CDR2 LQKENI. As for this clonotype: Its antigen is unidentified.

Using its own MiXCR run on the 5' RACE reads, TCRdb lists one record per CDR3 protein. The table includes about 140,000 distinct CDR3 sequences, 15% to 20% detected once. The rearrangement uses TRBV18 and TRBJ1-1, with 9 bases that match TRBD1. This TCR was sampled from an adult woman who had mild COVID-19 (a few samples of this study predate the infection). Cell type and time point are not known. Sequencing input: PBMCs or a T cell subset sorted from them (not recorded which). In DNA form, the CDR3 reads TGTGCCAGCTCTCGGACAGGGGTGAACACTGAAGCTTTCTTT. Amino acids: CASSRTGVNTEAFF.